This TCR beta chain is drawn from a study of blood T cells in healthy people across ages. Sample-barcoded 5' priming and a J-beta primer mix drove a second PCR of roughly 6 to 12 cycles. TCRdb ran MiXCR on the 5' RACE reads and lists one entry per CDR3 protein. The sample lists some 730,000 distinct CDR3 sequences; 20% to 25% were seen once. This CDR3 contains 11 residues. Trimming stripped 5 bases from V and 15 bases from J, with 14 bases between. Individuals who donated were healthy Caucasians from Russia aged about 6 to 95. The chain is built from TRBV12-3 or TRBV12-4 and TRBJ2-1; TRBD1 is a possible D gene (5 bases). The sample taken for sequencing was blood. This receptor was taken from a man between 70 and 80 years old in good health. CDR3 nucleotides: TGTGCCAGCAGTGTCGAGTTAGGGGTGTTCTTC. This translates into CASSVELGVFF.